This TCR beta chain was sequenced during a study of cytomegalovirus exposure and HLA in healthy donors. Study-wide results and limits: There were around 160 TCR beta chains listed as cytomegalovirus-associated. Fewer N-insertions (relative to the roughly 630-donor mean) were reportedly seen in an Asian-associated ancestry cluster in a later analysis.

PCR used 60 Vbeta primers and 13 Jbeta primers. Generated by immunoSEQ multiplex PCR, the TCRdb table keeps only in-frame clones and is missing some. The sample has around 150,000 clones, 55% to 75% seen once. To note about this clone: The antigen is undetermined.

Healthy bone marrow donors supplied every sample. The germline CDR1 and CDR2 sequences are SGHVS and FQNEAQ. The CDR3 consists of 13 residues. Between the trimmed V and J ends, which lost 2 bases and 7 bases, there was a span of 8 bases. This chain uses TRBV7-8 with TRBJ2-2; a possible D gene is TRBD2 (5 bases). The specimen sequenced was PBMCs. The source is an older woman in good health and CMV-seropositive. The CDR3 reads CASSLRDGGELFF. The CDR3 nucleotides read TGTGCCAGCAGCTTACGGGATGGCGGGGAGCTGTTTTTT.